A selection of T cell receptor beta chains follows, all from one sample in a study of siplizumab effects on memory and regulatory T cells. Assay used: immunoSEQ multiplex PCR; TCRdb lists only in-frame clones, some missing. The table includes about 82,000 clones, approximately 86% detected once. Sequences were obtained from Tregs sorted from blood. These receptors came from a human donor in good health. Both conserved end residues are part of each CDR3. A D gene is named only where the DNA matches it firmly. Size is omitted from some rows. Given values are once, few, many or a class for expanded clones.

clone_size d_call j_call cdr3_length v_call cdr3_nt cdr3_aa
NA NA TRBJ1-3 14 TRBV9 TGTGCCAGCAGCGTAGCTGGGACTGGAAACACCATATATTTT CASSVAGTGNTIYF
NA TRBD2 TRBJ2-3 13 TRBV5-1 TGCGCCAGCAGCTTGGCTAGCGGATATACGCAGTATTTT CASSLASGYTQYF
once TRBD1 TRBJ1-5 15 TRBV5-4 TGTGCCAGCAGCTTGGGCGGACAGGGCAATCAGCCCCAGCATTTT CASSLGGQGNQPQHF
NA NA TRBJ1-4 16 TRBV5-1 TGCGCCAGCAGAAATTGGGGGGACCGACTAAATGAAAAACTGTTTTTT CASRNWGDRLNEKLFF
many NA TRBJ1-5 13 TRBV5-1 TGCGCCAGCAGCCGAGGACAAAATCAGCCCCAGCATTTT CASSRGQNQPQHF
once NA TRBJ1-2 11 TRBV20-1 TGCAGTGTTCCGGCCCAGGCTGGCTACACCTTC CSVPAQAGYTF
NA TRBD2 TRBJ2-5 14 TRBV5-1 TGCGCCAGCAGCTTGACGGGGGGGCCGGAGACCCAGTACTTC CASSLTGGPETQYF
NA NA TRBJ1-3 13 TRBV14 TGTGCCAGCAGACAAAGCTCTGGAAACACCATATATTTT CASRQSSGNTIYF
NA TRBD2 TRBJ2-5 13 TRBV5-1 TGCGCCTCCTCGGAAGGGGAGGGGGAGACCCAGTACTTC CASSEGEGETQYF
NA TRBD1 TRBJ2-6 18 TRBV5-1 TGCGCCAGCAGCCCCCAGGGACAGGGGCTTACTGGGGCCAACGTCCTGACTTTC CASSPQGQGLTGANVLTF
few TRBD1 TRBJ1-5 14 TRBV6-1 TGTGCCAGCAGTGGGGGACAGATATATCAGCCCCAGCATTTT CASSGGQIYQPQHF
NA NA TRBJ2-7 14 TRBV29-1 TGCAGCGTTGAAGATGGGGGGAATTGGGGCGAGCAGTACTTC CSVEDGGNWGEQYF
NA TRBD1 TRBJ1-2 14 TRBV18 TGTGCCAGCTCACGAGGACAGGGGGCGTATGGCTACACCTTC CASSRGQGAYGYTF
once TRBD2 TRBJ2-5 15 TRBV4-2 TGTGCCAGCAGCCAAGGTAGCGGGGACCGGGAGACCCAGTACTTC CASSQGSGDRETQYF
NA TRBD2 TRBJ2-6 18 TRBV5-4 TGTGCCAGCAGCTTCGCCGGCGGGGGGGCACTCGGGGCCAACGTCCTGACTTTC CASSFAGGGALGANVLTF
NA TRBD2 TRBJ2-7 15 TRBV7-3 TGTGCCAGCAGCTTAGCGGGGGGCCCTTCGGACGAGCAGTACTTC CASSLAGGPSDEQYF
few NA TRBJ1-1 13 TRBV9 TGTGCCAGCAGCACAGGTTCGACAACTGAAGCTTTCTTT CASSTGSTTEAFF
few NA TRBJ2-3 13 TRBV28 TGTGCCAGCAGGGGCTTAGGGAGGGATACGCAGTATTTT CASRGLGRDTQYF
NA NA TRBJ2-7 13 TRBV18 TGTGCCAGCTCTACCAACAAGGGAGGCGAGCAGTACTTC CASSTNKGGEQYF
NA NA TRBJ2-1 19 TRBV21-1 TGTGCCAGCAGCATAAATGAGAAGGGAATAACAAGCTCCTACAATGAGCAGTTCTTC CASSINEKGITSSYNEQFF
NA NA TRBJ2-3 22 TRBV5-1 TGCGCCAGCAGCAGGAAGGTAGCCTCGGTAAGGCCACCTCCGCTGGTGGGAGATACGCAGTATTTT CASSRKVASVRPPPLVGDTQYF
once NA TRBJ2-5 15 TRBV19 TGTGCCAGTAGTGTTCTAGCGTCGGGCGGGGAGACCCAGTACTTC CASSVLASGGETQYF
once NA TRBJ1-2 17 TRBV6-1 TGTGCCAGCAGTGAACCCGGTCCCTCCGGGGCCAGCTATGGCTACACCTTC CASSEPGPSGASYGYTF
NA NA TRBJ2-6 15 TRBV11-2 TGTGCCAGCAGCTCGAGGGCTACTGGGGCCAACGTCCTGACTTTC CASSSRATGANVLTF
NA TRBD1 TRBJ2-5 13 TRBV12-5 TGTGCTAGTGGTCCCAGGGGGCGAGAGACCCAGTACTTC CASGPRGRETQYF
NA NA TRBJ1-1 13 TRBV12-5 TGTGCTTCCGGGTCATCCGGGAGGACTGAAGCTTTCTTT CASGSSGRTEAFF
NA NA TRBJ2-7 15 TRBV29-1 TGCAGCGTAAGGGGGATAAGGACTATAGGTGGCGAGCAGTACTTC CSVRGIRTIGGEQYF
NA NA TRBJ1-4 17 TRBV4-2 TGTGCCAGCAGCCAAGGGCGGTCGTCAGCAACTAATGAAAAACTGTTTTTT CASSQGRSSATNEKLFF
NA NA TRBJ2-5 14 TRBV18 TGTGCCAGCTCACCAAACGCCCCACCGGAGACCCAGTACTTC CASSPNAPPETQYF